The T cell receptor (beta chain) described here comes from a study of beta chain features in type 1 diabetes. Findings of the study overall: TCRB CDR3 length was moderately but significantly reduced in all four CD4+ subsets of Type 1 diabetes patients. Reads derived from cDNA could over-represent cells showing high TCR expression. The VDJ junctions of type 1 diabetes patients carried fewer insertions and more deletions.

Stem cell-like memory, regulatory, central memory and naive CD4+ cells were sorted via CD45RO/CCR7/CD25/CD127/CD95/CD27. V lost 1 base to trimming and J lost 4 bases; unmatched junction nucleotides: 3. The germline CDR1 and CDR2 sequences are SGHTA and FQGNSA. The CDR3 is made up of 14 amino acids. A remark on this clone: The antigen is not known.

Expressed TCRB transcripts were sequenced, since all the RNA that had been isolated was reverse transcribed. Average read counts of stem cell-like memory T cell samples were 950,000 to 1,300,000. Sequencing was performed with immunoSEQ multiplex PCR; in TCRdb, only in-frame clones are kept and a portion is missing. In the table there are approximately 46,000 clones, just under 45% of which are singletons. Sequencing input: stem cell memory CD4+ T cells from blood. The V and J genes are TRBV7-2 and TRBJ2-5; TRBD2 matches 7 bases. The source is a man aged 25 to 45 with type 1 diabetes. CDR3 sequence (DNA): TGTGCCAGCAGCTTAGGGGGACTAACAGAGACCCAGTACTTC. Translated, it gives CASSLGGLTETQYF.